A selection of T cell receptor beta chains follows, all from one sample in a study of Ad26.COV2.S vaccination and SARS-CoV-2 variants. The method was immunoSEQ multiplex PCR; TCRdb's version includes in-frame clones alone and lacks a portion of them. Of over 350,000 clones detected, about nine tenths appear once; the ten largest clones hold around 3.4%. The sample consisted of peripheral blood, taken in a trial of Ad26.COV2.S vaccine versus placebo. The receptors here all came from a person aged 18-60 years who received the Ad26.COV2.S COVID-19 vaccine or a placebo. Both conserved end residues are part of each CDR3. D genes are given only for firm matches. Rows give clone size only sometimes, using once, few, many, or a class for an expanded clone.

J	D	size	V	CDR3	DNA
TRBJ2-5	TRBD1	.	TRBV13	CASSSRQGRETQYF	TGTGCCAGCAGCTCGCGACAGGGTCGGGAGACCCAGTACTTC
TRBJ1-1	TRBD1	.	TRBV2	CASSADRGNTEAFF	TGTGCCAGCAGTGCGGACAGGGGGAACACTGAAGCTTTCTTT
TRBJ2-3	.	.	TRBV24-1	CATSDWQAGLGTQYF	TGTGCCACCAGTGATTGGCAGGCCGGCCTCGGTACGCAGTATTTT
TRBJ2-5	TRBD1	.	TRBV6-2/TRBV6-3	CASSSRTGVGAETQYF	TGTGCCAGCAGTTCCCGGACAGGGGTAGGTGCGGAGACCCAGTACTTC
TRBJ1-2	.	once	TRBV18	CASSPREANYGYTF	TGTGCCAGCTCACCACGGGAAGCGAACTATGGCTACACCTTC
TRBJ2-2	TRBD2	.	TRBV11-3	CASSLRGAGELFF	TGTGCCAGCAGCTTACGGGGGGCCGGGGAGCTGTTTTTT
TRBJ2-7	.	.	TRBV18	CASSQYHHPSPYEQYF	TGTGCCAGCTCACAATACCACCATCCCAGCCCCTACGAGCAGTACTTC
TRBJ2-7	.	.	TRBV7-2	CASSLAVATDYEQYF	TGTGCCAGCAGCTTAGCGGTCGCGACCGACTACGAGCAGTACTTC
TRBJ2-3	.	few	TRBV29-1	CSGQGGTDTQYF	TGCAGTGGGCAGGGTGGCACAGATACGCAGTATTTT
TRBJ1-3	.	.	TRBV6-6	CASSYSGIGGNTIYF	TGTGCCAGCAGTTACTCGGGAATTGGTGGAAACACCATATATTTT
TRBJ2-5	.	.	TRBV6-2/TRBV6-3	CASSPTYRGETQYF	TGTGCCAGCAGTCCCACCTATAGAGGCGAGACCCAGTACTTC
TRBJ2-5	.	once	TRBV7-6	CASSFSAGQETQYF	TGTGCCAGCAGCTTTTCGGCGGGGCAAGAGACCCAGTACTTC
TRBJ1-1	.	.	TRBV30	CAWSLTDMNTEAFF	TGTGCCTGGAGTCTGACGGACATGAACACTGAAGCTTTCTTT
TRBJ2-7	.	.	TRBV30	CAWNPRADREQYF	TGTGCCTGGAACCCCCGGGCAGATAGGGAGCAGTACTTC
TRBJ1-4	.	.	TRBV6-6	CASRGTAVMEKLFF	TGTGCCAGCAGGGGGACGGCAGTAATGGAAAAACTGTTTTTT
TRBJ1-1	.	.	TRBV29-1	CSVQSEITEAFF	TGCAGCGTCCAGAGTGAGATCACTGAAGCTTTCTTT
TRBJ1-1	.	.	TRBV24-1	CATSGWFLGTEAFF	TGTGCCACCAGTGGGTGGTTCTTGGGGACTGAAGCTTTCTTT
TRBJ2-6	.	.	TRBV5-1	CASSFPGDSGANVLTF	TGCGCCAGCAGCTTCCCAGGGGACTCTGGGGCCAACGTCCTGACTTTC
TRBJ2-5	.	once	TRBV11-2	CASRSLGQPKSETQYF	TGTGCCAGCAGATCACTTGGACAGCCAAAGTCAGAGACCCAGTACTTC
TRBJ1-2	TRBD1	.	TRBV9	CASSATQGAARGYTF	TGTGCCAGCAGCGCCACACAGGGGGCAGCTCGCGGCTACACCTTC
TRBJ2-3	TRBD2	.	TRBV4-1	CASSQDPSGGADRTDTQYF	TGCGCCAGCAGCCAAGATCCTAGCGGGGGCGCCGATCGCACAGATACGCAGTATTTT
TRBJ2-1	TRBD1	.	TRBV6-5	CASRGPGTEHNEQFF	TGTGCCAGCAGGGGTCCCGGGACAGAACACAATGAGCAGTTCTTC
TRBJ2-2	TRBD2	.	TRBV5-8	CASSSVLAGELGTGELFF	TGTGCCAGCAGCTCGGTCCTAGCGGGGGAGTTAGGAACCGGGGAGCTGTTTTTT
TRBJ1-5	.	.	TRBV6-5	CASSDNLRDPQHF	TGTGCCAGCAGCGATAACCTACGCGACCCCCAGCATTTT
TRBJ2-7	TRBD1	.	TRBV11-2	CASSRDRIYEQYF	TGTGCCAGCAGCCGGGACAGGATTTACGAGCAGTACTTC
TRBJ2-6	.	once	TRBV27	CASSRDAGANVLTF	TGTGCCAGCAGCCGGGACGCTGGGGCCAACGTCCTGACTTTC
TRBJ1-2	TRBD1	.	TRBV3-1/TRBV3-2	CASSQTDRGGYGYTF	TGTGCCAGCAGCCAAACGGACAGGGGAGGCTATGGCTACACCTTC
TRBJ2-1	.	.	TRBV28	CASSLPTIGGNEQFF	TGTGCCAGCAGTTTACCGACAATCGGTGGAAATGAGCAGTTCTTC
TRBJ1-1	.	once	TRBV20-1	CSASNTEAFF	TGCAGTGCTAGTAACACTGAAGCTTTCTTT
TRBJ1-1	TRBD1	.	TRBV7-9	CASSFRNWTRGQSTEAFF	TGTGCCAGCAGCTTTAGGAATTGGACCAGGGGGCAGAGCACTGAAGCTTTCTTT
TRBJ2-3	.	once	TRBV5-1	CASSLATGSTDTQYF	TGCGCCAGCAGCTTGGCAACAGGGAGCACAGATACGCAGTATTTT
TRBJ2-7	TRBD1	.	TRBV5-1	CASSLALTGQGYEQYF	TGCGCCAGCAGCTTGGCCCTAACGGGACAGGGGTACGAGCAGTACTTC
TRBJ2-7	TRBD1	.	TRBV11-2	CASSLDEAGTGLIFYEQYF	TGTGCCAGCAGCTTAGACGAGGCCGGGACAGGGCTGATTTTCTACGAGCAGTACTTC
TRBJ1-5	.	.	TRBV12-5	CASGPPQGNQPQHF	TGTGCTAGTGGACCACCCCAGGGAAATCAGCCCCAGCATTTT
TRBJ1-1	.	.	TRBV19	CASSIGPFGTEAFF	TGTGCCAGTAGTATAGGGCCCTTCGGCACTGAAGCTTTCTTT
TRBJ2-6	.	.	TRBV7-8	CASSLDLSGANVLTF	TGTGCCAGCAGCTTAGACCTTTCTGGGGCCAACGTCCTGACTTTC
TRBJ2-7	TRBD1	.	TRBV7-2	CASSLELGGTGGYEQYF	TGTGCCAGCAGCTTAGAGTTGGGCGGGACAGGGGGCTACGAGCAGTACTTC
TRBJ2-3	.	.	TRBV29-1	CSVEMWTSTDTQYF	TGCAGCGTTGAGATGTGGACCTCCACAGATACGCAGTATTTT
TRBJ2-2	.	.	TRBV6-2/TRBV6-3	CASSTAFRANTGELFF	TGTGCCAGCAGTACAGCTTTCAGGGCGAACACCGGGGAGCTGTTTTTT
TRBJ2-6	.	.	TRBV6-5	CASRTTVGANVLTF	TGTGCCAGCAGGACGACAGTTGGGGCCAACGTCCTGACTTTC
TRBJ1-6	.	few	TRBV4-2	CASSPQGQNSPLHF	TGTGCCAGCAGCCCCCAGGGCCAAAATTCACCCCTCCACTTT